The 25 T cell receptor beta chains listed next were all sequenced from one sample in a study of graft-versus-host responses after intestinal transplantation listed by TCRdb under 2021. The library came from the immunoSEQ multiplex PCR assay. The clones in this table, taken by TCRdb from immuneACCESS, are in-frame only. Not every clone is retained; where verified, under half of the shortfall comes from an unresolved V gene, and the cause of the rest is unknown. The sample data list about 120,000 clones, and about nine tenths of these were observed just once. The top ten clones comprise under 0.2% of the sample. In the paper's terms, the time point label means: cells obtained before transplantation from donor or recipient. Their specific antigens are unknown. Sequencing used unstimulated CD4+ T cells sorted from spleen or lymph node cells, obtained before intestinal transplant. These receptors came from a human donor who received an intestinal transplant.

V usage is TRBV19 and J usage is TRBJ2-5; maybe TRBD1 (6 bases). CDR1 and CDR2 (germline): LNHDA, SQIVND (reference sequence). CDR3 size: 15 residues. The germline V and J ends were trimmed by 3 bases and 7 bases, with 18 bases remaining between them. The CDR3: CASSIGPDSTGTQYF. In nucleotides, the CDR3 is TGTGCCAGTAGTATCGGACCGGACAGCACGGGGACCCAGTACTTC.

This clone appeared once. This chain uses TRBV6-6 with TRBJ2-5, with D tentatively TRBD1 (5 bases). The end of the DNA aligns better with TRBJ2-7, so the J call may be wrong. The CDR3 runs to 13 residues. Germline CDR1 reads MNHNY; CDR2 reads SVGAGI (reference sequence). CDR3 bases: TGTGCCAGCAGTTATCGACAGCTCTACGAGCAGTACTTC. Amino acid sequence: CASSYRQLYEQYF.

This chain links TRBV2 with TRBJ2-7; D is perhaps TRBD2 (6 bases). The CDR3 has 15 amino acids. V lost 7 bases and J 3 bases, leaving 19 bases between the germline ends. Germline V gives CDR1 SNHLY, CDR2 FYNNEI. In DNA form, the CDR3 reads TGTGCCAGCATACGGAGAGGGAGGCTGAACTACGAGCAGTACTTC. This codes for CASIRRGRLNYEQYF.

The chain couples TRBV18 to TRBJ2-1; D perhaps matches TRBD2 (5 bases). This CDR3 contains 16 residues. The V gene's germline CDR1 is KGHSH and CDR2 LQKENI. V was trimmed by 3 bases and J by 2 bases, leaving 14 bases between them. The CDR3 DNA follows: TGTGCCAGCTCACCCAAAGCGGACCGAACCTACAATGAGCAGTTCTTC. Translated, it gives CASSPKADRTYNEQFF.

The chain employs TRBV20-1 and TRBJ2-3; D not certain. The V gene's germline CDR1 is DFQATT and CDR2 SNEGSKA (reference sequence). CDR3 size: 11 residues. In DNA form, the CDR3 reads TGCAGCGTGCGACTCGCAGATACGCAGTATTTT. It codes for CSVRLADTQYF.

The chain joins TRBV5-1 to TRBJ1-5; the match to TRBD1 covers 7 bases. Germline V gene lookup returns CDR1 SGHRS and CDR2 YFSETQ. The V and J ends lost 2 bases and 2 bases, in that order; junction bases with no gene match: 4. The CDR3 length is 15 residues. Written as DNA, the CDR3 is TGCGCCAGCAGCTTAGAGGGGGCTCGCAATCAGCCCCAGCATTTT. It yields the protein CASSLEGARNQPQHF.

In this sample, this clone turned up once. V usage is TRBV30 and J usage is TRBJ2-5, with 7 bases aligning to TRBD2. CDR3 size: 13 residues. The V gene's germline CDR1 is GTSNPN and CDR2 SVGIG (reference sequence). V shed 1 base, J shed 7 bases, and the junction held 6 bases outside the gene matches. The CDR3 nucleotides are TGTGCCTGGAGTGGGGGGGGATCGGCGACCCAGTACTTC. It specifies CAWSGGGSATQYF.

The gene calls are TRBV7-3 and TRBJ2-2; no reliable D call. CDR1 is SGHTA and CDR2 is FQGTGA in the germline V gene. Between the trimmed V and J ends, which lost 2 bases and 7 bases, there was a span of 14 bases. CDR3 length equals 15 residues. CDR3 loop: CASSLSTPPVGELFF. DNA of the CDR3: TGTGCCAGCAGCTTATCCACTCCTCCTGTCGGGGAGCTGTTTTTT.

This clone showed up just a few times. The chain has TRBV30 and TRBJ1-1; D gene unclear. V gave up 2 bases and J gave up 1 base, with 8 bases separating them. CDR1 and CDR2 from the germline V gene are GTSNPN and SVGIG (reference sequence). The CDR3 has 13 amino acids. CDR3 coding DNA: TGTGCCTGGAGTTCACAGCCGAACACTGAAGCTTTCTTT. This codes for CAWSSQPNTEAFF.

This sequence joins TRBV9 and TRBJ1-2, with unresolved D. The germline CDR1 and CDR2 sequences are SGDLS and YYNGEE. V was pared by 3 bases and J by 0 bases, with 6 bases between. The CDR3 sequence is 13 residues long. CDR3 sequence (DNA): TGTGCCAGCAGCGAGACACCTAACTATGGCTACACCTTC. Protein sequence: CASSETPNYGYTF. Looking up the rest from reference TRBV9 and TRBJ1-2 gives the full variable domain: DSGVTQTPKHLITATGQRVTLRCSPRSGDLSVYWYQQSLDQGLQFLIQYYNGEERAKGNILERFSAQQFPDLHSELNLSSLELGDSALYFCASSETPNYGYTFGSGTRLTVV.

CDR3 amino acids: CASGLRGGTDTQYF. The DNA of the CDR3 is TGTGCCAGCGGCCTGCGCGGGGGCACAGATACGCAGTATTTT. The rearrangement links TRBV27 to TRBJ2-3, with a possible D match to TRBD2 (6 bases). The CDR3 runs to 14 residues. The V gene's germline CDR1 is MNHEY and CDR2 SMNVEV (reference sequence). Trimming took off 8 bases at V and 1 base at J, with 13 bases between the two ends.

The chain recombines TRBV5-6 with TRBJ2-7; TRBD1 is a possible D gene (6 bases). V lost 5 bases and J lost 2, with 17 bases in between. CDR1 is SGHDT, CDR2 YYEEEE, per germline. The CDR3 runs 15 residues. CDR3 bases: TGTGCCAGCAGATACGGACAGACACTTACCTACGAGCAGTACTTC. This encodes CASRYGQTLTYEQYF.

The chain is built from TRBV2 and TRBJ2-3; possibly TRBD2 for D (6 bases). CDR1 is SNHLY, CDR2 FYNNEI, per germline. The CDR3 extends over 16 amino acids. Trimming stripped 4 bases from V and 2 bases from J, with 16 bases between. CDR3 in amino acids: CASSVLGGMNTDTQYF. CDR3 DNA: TGTGCCAGCAGTGTCCTGGGCGGGATGAACACAGATACGCAGTATTTT.

The chain joins TRBV7-2 to TRBJ1-2; 8 bases align to TRBD1. The CDR3 loop spans 15 amino acids. After removal of 1 base from V and 7 bases from J, the junction contained 8 bases not matched to a gene. Germline V lookup: CDR1 SGHTA, CDR2 FQGNSA. The chain's CDR3 is CASSLGPLTGGGYTF. The CDR3 region has the DNA TGTGCCAGCAGCTTAGGGCCCCTAACAGGGGGTGGCTACACCTTC.

This chain joins TRBV5-1 and TRBJ2-7, with D perhaps matching TRBD2 (5 bases). V dropped 7 bases and J dropped 0 bases, with 14 bases sitting between them. The germline CDR1 and CDR2 sequences are SGHRS and YFSETQ. The CDR3 length is 14 residues. In nucleotides, the CDR3 is TGCGCCAGCGGACCAGGACTGGACTCCTACGAGCAGTACTTC. Protein product: CASGPGLDSYEQYF.

Points on this clone: The same CDR3 also results from other DNA sequences found in this sample. The rearrangement links TRBV7-9 to TRBJ1-5, with a tentative D call TRBD1 (5 bases). The V gene's germline CDR1 is SEHNR and CDR2 FQNEAQ (reference sequence). V shed 3 bases and J shed 4 bases, with 10 bases lying between them. The CDR3 covers 14 residues. In DNA, the CDR3 is TGTGCCAGCAGCTTGGGGCAGGGAAATCAGCCCCAGCATTTT. Translation gives CASSLGQGNQPQHF.

The rearrangement joins TRBV18 to TRBJ2-6, with 9 bases identical to TRBD1. The CDR3 covers 17 residues. Looked up from germline, CDR1 is KGHSH and CDR2 is LQKENI. V lost 3 bases and J lost 4; bases outside the gene matches: 7. The CDR3 loop reads CASSPLGQGAGANVLTF. CDR3 coding DNA: TGTGCCAGCTCACCCCTGGGACAGGGAGCGGGGGCCAACGTCCTGACTTTC.

This chain joins TRBV18 and TRBJ1-6; TRBD1 is a possible D gene (5 bases). Trimming shortened V by 6 bases and J by 10 bases, and 13 bases separated the two germline ends. Germline V gene sequence: CDR1 KGHSH, CDR2 LQKENI. There are 13 residues in the CDR3. CDR3 sequence: CASSRDLGSPLHF. CDR3 DNA sequence: TGTGCCAGCTCGCGGGACCTGGGCTCACCCCTCCACTTT.

J is TRBJ1-2 and V is TRBV7-9, with D possibly matching TRBD1 (5 bases). This CDR3 has 13 amino acids. Trimming shortened V by 2 bases and J by 6 bases, and 10 bases separated the two germline ends. Germline loops: CDR1 SEHNR, CDR2 FQNEAQ (reference sequence). CDR3 coding DNA: TGTGCCAGCAGCTTACAAACAGGAAATGGCTACACCTTC. This translates into CASSLQTGNGYTF.

The chain carries TRBV2 and TRBJ1-4; D is uncertain. Between the trimmed V and J ends, which lost 5 bases and 0 bases, there was a span of 7 bases. CDR3 length equals 14 residues. CDR1 is SNHLY, CDR2 FYNNEI, per germline. The CDR3, as DNA: TGTGCCAGCAGTCAGAGGACAACTAATGAAAAACTGTTTTTT. Amino acid sequence: CASSQRTTNEKLFF.

The chain carries TRBV18 and TRBJ2-2, with TRBD2 matching over 11 bases. Germline V gene data show CDR1 as KGHSH and CDR2 as LQKENI. The trim removed 3 bases at V and 3 bases at J, leaving 9 bases unmatched. The CDR3 is made up of 18 amino acids. CDR3 nucleotide sequence: TGTGCCAGCTCACCGGGACTAGCGGCGGATAAGTACACCGGGGAGCTGTTTTTT. Its translation: CASSPGLAADKYTGELFF.

CDR3 loop: CASSYSGYSYEQYF. Here the CDR3 DNA reads TGTGCCAGCAGTTACTCGGGCTACTCCTACGAGCAGTACTTC. The chain combines TRBV6-6 with TRBJ2-7; D not certain. Germline lookup yields CDR1 MNHNY and CDR2 SVGAGI (reference sequence). V lost 0 bases and J 0 bases, leaving 6 bases between the germline ends. The CDR3 contains 14 residues.

The gene calls are TRBV6-5 and TRBJ2-3; unclear D gene. Trimming shortened V by 0 bases and J by 2 bases, and 9 bases separated the two germline ends. The germline V gene has CDR1 MNHEY and CDR2 SVGAGI. The CDR3 is 15 residues long. CDR3 DNA sequence: TGTGCCAGCAGTTACTCGCGCACGATCACAGATACGCAGTATTTT. The encoded protein is CASSYSRTITDTQYF.

This chain connects TRBV5-4 to TRBJ2-7, with 9 bases identical to TRBD1. From germline, CDR1 is SGHNT and CDR2 YYREEE (reference sequence). The CDR3 is 13 amino acids. The junction had 2 bases not matched to a gene; V was cut back by 4 bases and J by 3 bases. This CDR3 reads CASSKTGGYEQYF. The DNA of the CDR3 is TGTGCCAGCAGCAAGACAGGGGGCTACGAGCAGTACTTC.

This chain connects TRBV27 to TRBJ1-2, with D tentatively TRBD1 (6 bases). The CDR3 sequence is 15 residues long. CDR1 MNHEY and CDR2 SMNVEV come from the germline V gene (reference sequence). The V and J ends lost 6 bases and 0 bases respectively, with 14 bases between them. CDR3: CASSGGAGANYGYTF. The CDR3 DNA follows: TGTGCCAGCAGCGGGGGGGCAGGGGCTAACTATGGCTACACCTTC.